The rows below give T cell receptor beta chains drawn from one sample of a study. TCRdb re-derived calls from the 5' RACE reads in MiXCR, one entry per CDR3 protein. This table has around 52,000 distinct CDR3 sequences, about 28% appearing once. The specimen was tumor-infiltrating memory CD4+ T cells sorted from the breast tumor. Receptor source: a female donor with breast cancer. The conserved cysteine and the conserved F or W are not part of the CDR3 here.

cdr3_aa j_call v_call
ASSSTTSETQY TRBJ2-5 TRBV4-3
ASSLSGRANTEAF TRBJ1-1 TRBV7-3
ASSYTGLTGELF TRBJ2-2 TRBV5-5
ASKLGVTLDGYT TRBJ1-2 TRBV6-5
ASSASGTGGHGYT TRBJ1-2 TRBV5-1
ASSQDIGEELAHNEQF TRBJ2-1 TRBV4-2
ASRQGLYGYT TRBJ1-2 TRBV6-5
ASRSGSYNEQF TRBJ2-1 TRBV2
ATSESGDYNEQY . TRBV24-1
ATSIDQGPEQF TRBJ2-1 TRBV15
ATSDSGRAGGRGQF TRBJ2-1 TRBV24-1
AISEGAGSAYGYT TRBJ1-2 TRBV10-3
SATQLAGGYEQY TRBJ2-7 TRBV20-1
ASSSQTGAANEKLF TRBJ1-4 TRBV5-1
ASSARGQAHGYT TRBJ1-2 TRBV6-2/TRBV6-3
ASSQEAGEQF TRBJ2-1 TRBV4-2
ASSLEAQNYEQY TRBJ2-7 TRBV5-1
ASSYTQPGHGYT TRBJ1-2 TRBV6-2/TRBV6-3
ASSLDSGNTIY TRBJ1-3 TRBV5-1
ASSSPGTGGYT TRBJ1-2 TRBV28
SAALLRGQQY TRBJ2-7 TRBV20-1
VSSLGQETQY TRBJ2-5 TRBV5-1
ASSSLRDLDNEQF TRBJ2-1 TRBV12-3/TRBV12-4
ASSLRQNVVSPLH TRBJ1-6 TRBV7-2
ASSPSGGAFYEQY TRBJ2-7 TRBV18
ASSGGGNYEQY TRBJ2-7 TRBV7-8
SARELGQPQH TRBJ1-5 TRBV20-1
ASRRTGIYEQY TRBJ2-7 TRBV12-3/TRBV12-4
ASSWTANNEQF TRBJ2-1 TRBV5-1
ASSPGGKQY TRBJ2-7 TRBV6-2/TRBV6-3
ATSALVSATSGRPPYEQY TRBJ2-7 TRBV15
ASSFPTEGETQY TRBJ2-5 TRBV5-1
ASSDFSGASTDTQY TRBJ2-3 TRBV6-5
ASSPRDGGTGELF TRBJ2-2 TRBV5-1
ASSPADRSYT TRBJ1-2 TRBV12-3/TRBV12-4
ASSLDRGHGYT TRBJ1-2 TRBV27
ASASYGQGGTGELF TRBJ2-2 TRBV28
ASSTGTGRADTQY TRBJ2-3 TRBV21-1
ASSPGLAGVGEQF TRBJ2-1 TRBV2
SATLNRGNTEAF TRBJ1-1 TRBV20-1
ASSHRQYYEQY TRBJ2-7 TRBV6-5
SATLGPRGTGELF TRBJ2-2 TRBV20-1
ASSYSQAGDTQY TRBJ2-3 TRBV7-9
ASSYGQGGETQY TRBJ2-5 TRBV7-6
ASSYGGAWRMNTEAF TRBJ1-1 TRBV6-5
ASSESRHQPQH TRBJ1-5 TRBV6-1
ASSPPGVDTQY TRBJ2-3 TRBV7-2
ASSLDGTPFTFATNEKLF TRBJ1-4 TRBV7-8
ASSQRSNRAKTEAF TRBJ1-1 TRBV7-9
SAQGQGGEKLF TRBJ1-4 TRBV20-1